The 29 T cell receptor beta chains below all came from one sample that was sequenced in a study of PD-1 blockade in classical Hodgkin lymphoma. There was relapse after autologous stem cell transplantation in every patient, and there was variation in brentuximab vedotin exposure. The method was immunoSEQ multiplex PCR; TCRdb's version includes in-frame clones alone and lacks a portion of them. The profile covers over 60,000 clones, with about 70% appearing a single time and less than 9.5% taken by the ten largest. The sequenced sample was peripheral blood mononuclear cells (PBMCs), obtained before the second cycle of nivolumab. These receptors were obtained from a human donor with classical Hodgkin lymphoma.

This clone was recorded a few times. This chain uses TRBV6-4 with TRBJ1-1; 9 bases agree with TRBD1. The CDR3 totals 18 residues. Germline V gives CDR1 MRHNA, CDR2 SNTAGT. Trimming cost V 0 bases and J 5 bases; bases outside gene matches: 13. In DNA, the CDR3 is TGTGCCAGCAGTGACTCTTCGGGACAGGGAGGAGGTTGGACTGAAGCTTTCTTT. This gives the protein CASSDSSGQGGGWTEAFF.

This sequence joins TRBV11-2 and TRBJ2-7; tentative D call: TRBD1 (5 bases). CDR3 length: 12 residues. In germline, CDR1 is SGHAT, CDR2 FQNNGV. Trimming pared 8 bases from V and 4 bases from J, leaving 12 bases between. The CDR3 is CASSDTRYEQYF. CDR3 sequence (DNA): TGTGCCAGCTCGGACACGAGATACGAGCAGTACTTC.

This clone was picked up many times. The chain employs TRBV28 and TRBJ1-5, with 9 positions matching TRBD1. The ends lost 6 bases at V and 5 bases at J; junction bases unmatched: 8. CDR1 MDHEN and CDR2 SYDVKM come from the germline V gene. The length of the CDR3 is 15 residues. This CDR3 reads CASRAGTGFYQPQHF. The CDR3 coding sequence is TGTGCCAGCAGGGCCGGGACAGGGTTTTATCAGCCCCAGCATTTT.

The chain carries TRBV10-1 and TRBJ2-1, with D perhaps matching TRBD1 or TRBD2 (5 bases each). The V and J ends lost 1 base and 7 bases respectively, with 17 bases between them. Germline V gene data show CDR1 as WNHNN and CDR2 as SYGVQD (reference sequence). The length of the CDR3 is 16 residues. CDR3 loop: CASSELNGASRNEQFF. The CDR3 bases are TGCGCCAGCAGTGAGTTGAATGGGGCTAGCAGGAATGAGCAGTTCTTC.

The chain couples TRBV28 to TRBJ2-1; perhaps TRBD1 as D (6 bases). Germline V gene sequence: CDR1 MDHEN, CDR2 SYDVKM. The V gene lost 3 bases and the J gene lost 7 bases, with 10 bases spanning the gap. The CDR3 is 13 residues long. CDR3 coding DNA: TGTGCCAGCAGTTTCCAGGGGCCGAATGAGCAGTTCTTC. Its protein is CASSFQGPNEQFF.

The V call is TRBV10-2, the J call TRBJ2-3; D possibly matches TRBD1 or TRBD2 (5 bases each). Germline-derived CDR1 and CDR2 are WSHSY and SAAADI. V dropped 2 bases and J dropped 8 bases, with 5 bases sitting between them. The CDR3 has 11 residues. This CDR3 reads CASSEGGTQYF. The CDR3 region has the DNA TGCGCCAGCAGTGAGGGGGGTACGCAGTATTTT.

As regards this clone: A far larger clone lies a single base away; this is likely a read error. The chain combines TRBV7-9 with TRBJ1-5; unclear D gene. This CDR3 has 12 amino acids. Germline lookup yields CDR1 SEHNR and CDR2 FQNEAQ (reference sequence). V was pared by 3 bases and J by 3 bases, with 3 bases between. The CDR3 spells CASSFYNQPQHF. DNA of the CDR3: TGTGCCAGCAGCTTCTACAATCAGCCCCAGCATTTT.

The chain's CDR3 is CAWSVQWGTRGYTF. The CDR3 DNA sequence: TGTGCCTGGAGTGTTCAATGGGGGACACGGGGCTACACCTTC. The chain uses TRBV30 and TRBJ1-2; D possibly corresponds to TRBD1 (6 bases). In germline, CDR1 is GTSNPN, CDR2 SVGIG (reference sequence). Between the trimmed V and J ends, which lost 0 bases and 8 bases, there was a span of 16 bases. The CDR3 is 14 amino acids.

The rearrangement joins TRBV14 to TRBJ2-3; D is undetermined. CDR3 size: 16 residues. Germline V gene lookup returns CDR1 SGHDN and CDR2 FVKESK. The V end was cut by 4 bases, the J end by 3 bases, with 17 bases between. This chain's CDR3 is CASSLRARKNTDTQYF. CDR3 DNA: TGTGCCAGCAGCCTCCGGGCCAGGAAAAATACAGATACGCAGTATTTT.

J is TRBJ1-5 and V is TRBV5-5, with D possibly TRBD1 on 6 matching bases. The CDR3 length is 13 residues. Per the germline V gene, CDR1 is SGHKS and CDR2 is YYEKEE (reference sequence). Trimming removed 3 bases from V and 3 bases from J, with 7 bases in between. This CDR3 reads CASSWDTNQPQHF. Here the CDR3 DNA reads TGTGCCAGCAGCTGGGACACCAATCAGCCCCAGCATTTT.

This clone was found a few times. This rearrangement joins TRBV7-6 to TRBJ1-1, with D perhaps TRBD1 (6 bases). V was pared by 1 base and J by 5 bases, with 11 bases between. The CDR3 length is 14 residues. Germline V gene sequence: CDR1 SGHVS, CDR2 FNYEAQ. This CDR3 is CASSLEGGLTEAFF. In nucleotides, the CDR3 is TGTGCCAGCAGCTTAGAAGGGGGGCTAACTGAAGCTTTCTTT.

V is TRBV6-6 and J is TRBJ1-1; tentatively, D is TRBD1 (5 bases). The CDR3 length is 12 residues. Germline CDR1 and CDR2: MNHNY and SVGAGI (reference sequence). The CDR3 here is CATNLGGFSAFF. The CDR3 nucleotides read TGTGCGACCAACCTTGGGGGTTTTAGCGCTTTCTTT.

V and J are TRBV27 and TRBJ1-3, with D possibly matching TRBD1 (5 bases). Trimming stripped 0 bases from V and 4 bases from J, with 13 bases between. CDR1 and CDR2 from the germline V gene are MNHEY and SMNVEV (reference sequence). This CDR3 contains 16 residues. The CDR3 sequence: CASSLSAGFRGNTIYF. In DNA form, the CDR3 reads TGTGCCAGCAGTTTATCGGCAGGGTTTAGGGGAAACACCATATATTTT.

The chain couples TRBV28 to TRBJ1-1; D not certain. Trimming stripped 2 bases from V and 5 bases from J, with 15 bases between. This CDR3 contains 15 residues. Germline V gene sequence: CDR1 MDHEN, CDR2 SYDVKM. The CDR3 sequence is CASSLISGYSTEAFF. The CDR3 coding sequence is TGTGCCAGCAGTTTAATTAGCGGGTATTCTACTGAAGCTTTCTTT. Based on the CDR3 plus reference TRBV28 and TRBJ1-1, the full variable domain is DVKVTQSSRYLVKRTGEKVFLECVQDMDHENMFWYRQDPGLGLRLIYFSYDVKMKEKGDIPEGYSVSREKKERFSLILESASTNQTSMYLCASSLISGYSTEAFFGQGTRLTVV.

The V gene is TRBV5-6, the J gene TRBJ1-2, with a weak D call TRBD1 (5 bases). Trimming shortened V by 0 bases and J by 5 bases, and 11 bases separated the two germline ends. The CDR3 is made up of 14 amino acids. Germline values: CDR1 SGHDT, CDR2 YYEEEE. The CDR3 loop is CASSLGQSVYGYTF. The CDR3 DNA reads TGTGCCAGCAGCTTGGGACAGAGTGTTTATGGCTACACCTTC. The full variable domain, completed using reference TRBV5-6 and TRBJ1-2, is DAGVTQSPTHLIKTRGQQVTLRCSPKSGHDTVSWYQQALGQGPQFIFQYYEEEERQRGNFPDRFSGHQFPNYSSELNVNALLLGDSALYLCASSLGQSVYGYTFGSGTRLTVV.

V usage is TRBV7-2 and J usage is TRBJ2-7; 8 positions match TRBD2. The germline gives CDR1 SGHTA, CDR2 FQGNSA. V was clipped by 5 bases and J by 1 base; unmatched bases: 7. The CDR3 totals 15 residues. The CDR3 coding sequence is TGTGCCAGCAGCCCCTTTAGCGGGACGTCCTACGAGCAGTACTTC. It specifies CASSPFSGTSYEQYF.

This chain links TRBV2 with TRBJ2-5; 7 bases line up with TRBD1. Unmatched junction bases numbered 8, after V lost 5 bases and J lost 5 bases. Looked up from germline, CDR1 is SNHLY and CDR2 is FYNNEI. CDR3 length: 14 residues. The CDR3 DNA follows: TGTGCCAGCAGTCCTGACAGGGCCGGGGAGACCCAGTACTTC. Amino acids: CASSPDRAGETQYF.

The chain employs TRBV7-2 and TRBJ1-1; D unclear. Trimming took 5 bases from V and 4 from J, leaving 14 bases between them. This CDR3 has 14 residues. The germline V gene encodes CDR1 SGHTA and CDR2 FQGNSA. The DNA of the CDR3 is TGTGCCAGCAGCCTACAGTTCGTTAGCACTGAAGCTTTCTTT. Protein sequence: CASSLQFVSTEAFF.

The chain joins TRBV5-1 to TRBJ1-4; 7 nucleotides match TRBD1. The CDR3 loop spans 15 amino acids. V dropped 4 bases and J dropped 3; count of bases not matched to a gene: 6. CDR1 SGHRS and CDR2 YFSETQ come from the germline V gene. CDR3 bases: TGCGCCAGCAGCGCCGAGGGGGCGGCTAATGAAAAACTGTTTTTT. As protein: CASSAEGAANEKLFF.

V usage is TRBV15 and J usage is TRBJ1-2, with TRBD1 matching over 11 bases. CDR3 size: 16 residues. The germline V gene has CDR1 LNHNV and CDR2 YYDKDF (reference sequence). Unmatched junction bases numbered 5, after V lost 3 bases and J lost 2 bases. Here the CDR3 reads CATSSLGQGVNYGYTF. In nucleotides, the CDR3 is TGTGCCACCAGCAGCCTGGGACAGGGGGTAAACTATGGCTACACCTTC.

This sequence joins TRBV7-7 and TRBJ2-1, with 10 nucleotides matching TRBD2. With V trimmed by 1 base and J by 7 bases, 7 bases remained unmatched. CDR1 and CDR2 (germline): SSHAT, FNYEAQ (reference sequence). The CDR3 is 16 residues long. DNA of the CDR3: TGTGCCAGCAGCTTAGGCGCTAGCGGGGGAAAGAATGAGCAGTTCTTC. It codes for CASSLGASGGKNEQFF.

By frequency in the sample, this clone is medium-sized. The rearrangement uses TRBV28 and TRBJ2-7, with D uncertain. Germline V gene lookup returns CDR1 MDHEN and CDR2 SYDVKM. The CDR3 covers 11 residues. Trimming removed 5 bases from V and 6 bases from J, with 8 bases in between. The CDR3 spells CASSRLGEQYF. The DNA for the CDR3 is TGTGCCAGCAGTCGACTTGGCGAGCAGTACTTC. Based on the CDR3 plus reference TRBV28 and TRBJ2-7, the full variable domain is DVKVTQSSRYLVKRTGEKVFLECVQDMDHENMFWYRQDPGLGLRLIYFSYDVKMKEKGDIPEGYSVSREKKERFSLILESASTNQTSMYLCASSRLGEQYFGPGTRLTVT.

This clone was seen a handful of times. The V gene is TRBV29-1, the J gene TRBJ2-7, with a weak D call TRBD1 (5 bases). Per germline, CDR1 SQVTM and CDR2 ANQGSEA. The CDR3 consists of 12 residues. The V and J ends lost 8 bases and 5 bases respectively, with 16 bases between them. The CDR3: CSFGHGENEQYF. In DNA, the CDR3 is TGCAGCTTCGGACATGGTGAAAACGAGCAGTACTTC.

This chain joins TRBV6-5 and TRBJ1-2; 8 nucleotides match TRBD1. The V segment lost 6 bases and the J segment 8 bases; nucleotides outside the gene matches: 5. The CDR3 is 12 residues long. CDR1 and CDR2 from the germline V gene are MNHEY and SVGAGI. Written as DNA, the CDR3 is TGTGCCAGCAGCGACAGGGGTCGAGGCTACACCTTC. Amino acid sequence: CASSDRGRGYTF.

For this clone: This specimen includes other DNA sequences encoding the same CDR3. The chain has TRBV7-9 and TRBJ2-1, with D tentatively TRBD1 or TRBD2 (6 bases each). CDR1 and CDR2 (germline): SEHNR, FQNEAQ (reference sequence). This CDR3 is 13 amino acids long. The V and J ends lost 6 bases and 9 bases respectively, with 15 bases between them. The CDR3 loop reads CASSLEGGGEQFF. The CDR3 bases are TGTGCCAGCAGTCTCGAGGGGGGCGGTGAGCAGTTCTTC.

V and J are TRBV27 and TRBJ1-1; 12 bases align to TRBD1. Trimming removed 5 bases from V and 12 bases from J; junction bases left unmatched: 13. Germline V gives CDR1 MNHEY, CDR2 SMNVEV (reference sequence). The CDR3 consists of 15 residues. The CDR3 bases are TGTGCCAGCAGTCTCCGGCCCGGGACAGGGGGCGCAACTTTCTTT. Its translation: CASSLRPGTGGATFF.

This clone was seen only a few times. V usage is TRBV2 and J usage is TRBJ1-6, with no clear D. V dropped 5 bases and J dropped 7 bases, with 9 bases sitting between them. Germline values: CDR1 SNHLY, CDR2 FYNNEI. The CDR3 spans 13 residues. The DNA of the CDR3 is TGTGCCAGCAGTTCCGGGATAAATTCACCCCTCCACTTT. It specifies CASSSGINSPLHF.

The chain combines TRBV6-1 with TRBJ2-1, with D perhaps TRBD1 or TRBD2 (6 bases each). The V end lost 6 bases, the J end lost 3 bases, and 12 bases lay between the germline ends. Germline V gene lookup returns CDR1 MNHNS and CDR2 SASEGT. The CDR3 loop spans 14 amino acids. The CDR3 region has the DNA TGTGCCAGCAGAGGGGGGCTGCACTACAATGAGCAGTTCTTC. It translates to CASRGGLHYNEQFF.

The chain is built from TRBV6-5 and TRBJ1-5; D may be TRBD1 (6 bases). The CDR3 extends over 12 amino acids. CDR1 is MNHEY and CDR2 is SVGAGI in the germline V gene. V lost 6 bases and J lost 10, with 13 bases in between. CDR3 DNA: TGTGCCAGCAGAAGTTCCGGGGGCCCCCAGCATTTT. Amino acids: CASRSSGGPQHF.